The entry below describes one TCR beta chain. This record belongs to a study of blood T cell repertoires in COVID-19. TCRdb keeps only in-frame clones here, not all; method: immunoSEQ multiplex PCR. The table lists approximately 500,000 clones, around 90% of them singletons. The sample consisted of peripheral blood. This TCR came from a woman aged 45-59 years with COVID-19, enrolled during active disease.

The CDR3, as DNA: TGCGCCAGCAGCCGCCTGACAGCTAACTATGGCTACACCTTC. Amino acids: CASSRLTANYGYTF. The V call is TRBV4-1, the J call TRBJ1-2, with a weak D call TRBD1 (5 bases). The CDR3 runs to 14 residues. The V end was cut by 4 bases, the J end by 0 bases, with 9 bases between. Germline V lookup: CDR1 MGHRA, CDR2 YSYEKL.